This TCR beta chain was identified during a study of memory CD4+ T cells and cytomegalovirus serostatus. Study findings and constraints: Of 150 to 200 reported CMV TCRbeta sequences, under 70 were found in memory CD4+ repertoires.

Single viable CD3+CD4+CD8-CD45RO+ cells were sorted as the memory CD4+ T cells. CMV serostatus came from serum IgG against pp150, pp28, p38, p52. Under the authors' procedure: After removing out-of-frame reads, 2,204,828 distinct TCRbeta sequences remained. The assay was immunoSEQ multiplex PCR, and TCRdb's table has in-frame clones only and misses some. V and J calls and clone size come straight from that table; D and trimming were deduced from the DNA. The sample carries about 56,000 clones, roughly 82% recorded once. Trimming took 4 bases from V and 4 from J, leaving 14 bases between them. This CDR3 region has 14 residues. Per germline, CDR1 SGHNT and CDR2 YYREEE (reference sequence). Worth noting for this clone: What it recognizes is unknown.

Specimen: memory CD4+ T cells from blood. The chain combines TRBV5-4 with TRBJ1-2, with D possibly matching TRBD1 (6 bases). This clonotype was sampled from an adult in good health and CMV-seronegative. In nucleotides, the CDR3 is TGTGCCAGCAGCCCCCTCGGGACAACCTATGGCTACACCTTC. Its protein is CASSPLGTTYGYTF. Full variable domain (missing parts from reference TRBV5-4 and TRBJ1-2): ETGVTQSPTHLIKTRGQQVTLRCSSQSGHNTVSWYQQALGQGPQFIFQYYREEENGRGNFPPRFSGLQFPNYSSELNVNALELDDSALYLCASSPLGTTYGYTFGSGTRLTVV.